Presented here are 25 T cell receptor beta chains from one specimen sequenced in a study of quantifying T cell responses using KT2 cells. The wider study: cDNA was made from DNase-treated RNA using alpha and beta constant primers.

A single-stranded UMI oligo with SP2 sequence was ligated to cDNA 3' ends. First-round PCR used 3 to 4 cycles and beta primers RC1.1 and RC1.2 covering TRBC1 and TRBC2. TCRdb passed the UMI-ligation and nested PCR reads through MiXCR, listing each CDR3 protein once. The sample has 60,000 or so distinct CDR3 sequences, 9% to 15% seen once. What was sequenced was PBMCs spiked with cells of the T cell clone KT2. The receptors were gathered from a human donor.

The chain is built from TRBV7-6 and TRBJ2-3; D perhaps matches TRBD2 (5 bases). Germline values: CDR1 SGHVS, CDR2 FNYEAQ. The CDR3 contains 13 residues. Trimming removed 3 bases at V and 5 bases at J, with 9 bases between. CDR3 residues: CASSLGVRDTQYF. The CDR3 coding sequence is TGTGCCAGCAGCTTGGGAGTGAGAGATACGCAGTATTTT.

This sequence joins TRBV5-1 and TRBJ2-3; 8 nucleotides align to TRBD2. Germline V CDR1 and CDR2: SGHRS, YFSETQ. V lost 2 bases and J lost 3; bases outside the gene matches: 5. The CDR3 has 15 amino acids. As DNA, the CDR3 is TGCGCCAGCAGCTTTGGAGGCGGGGGGACAGATACGCAGTATTTT. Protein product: CASSFGGGGTDTQYF.

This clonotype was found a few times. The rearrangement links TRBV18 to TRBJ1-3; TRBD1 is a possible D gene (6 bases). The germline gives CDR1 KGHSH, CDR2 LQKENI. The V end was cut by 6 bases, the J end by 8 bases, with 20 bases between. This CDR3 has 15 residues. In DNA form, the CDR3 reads TGTGCCAGCTCTCCGCTTGGACAGTCGATAGACACCATATATTTT. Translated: CASSPLGQSIDTIYF.

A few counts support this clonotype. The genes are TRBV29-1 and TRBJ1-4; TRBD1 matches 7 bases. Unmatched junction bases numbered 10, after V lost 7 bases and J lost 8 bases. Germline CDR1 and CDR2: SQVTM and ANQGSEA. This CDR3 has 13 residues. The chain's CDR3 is CSAIATGKEKLFF. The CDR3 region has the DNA TGCAGCGCCATTGCGACAGGGAAGGAAAAACTGTTTTTT.

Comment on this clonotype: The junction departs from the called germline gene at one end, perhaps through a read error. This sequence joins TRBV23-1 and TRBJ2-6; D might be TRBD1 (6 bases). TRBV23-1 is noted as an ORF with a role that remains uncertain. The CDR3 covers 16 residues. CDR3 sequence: CASSQPRQAGANVLTF. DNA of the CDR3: TGCGCCAGCAGTCAACCCAGACAGGCTGGGGCCAACGTCTTGACTTTC.

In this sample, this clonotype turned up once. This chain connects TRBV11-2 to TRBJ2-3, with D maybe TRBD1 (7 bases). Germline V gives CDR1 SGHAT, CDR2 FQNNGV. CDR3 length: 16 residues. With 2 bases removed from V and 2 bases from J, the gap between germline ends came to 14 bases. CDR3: CASSLWRGRATDTQYF. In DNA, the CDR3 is TGTGCCAGCAGCTTATGGAGGGGGCGCGCCACAGATACGCAGTATTTT.

The CDR3 region is CASSPPAALSGNTIYF. CDR3 DNA sequence: TGTGCCAGCAGCCCGCCGGCGGCCCTCTCTGGAAACACCATATATTTT. The V gene is TRBV7-9, the J gene TRBJ1-3; D uncertain. CDR1 and CDR2 (germline): SEHNR, FQNEAQ (reference sequence). V lost 5 bases and J 0 bases, leaving 14 bases between the germline ends. This CDR3 comprises 16 residues. Full variable domain (rest looked up from reference TRBV7-9 and TRBJ1-3): DTGVSQNPRHKITKRGQNVTFRCDPISEHNRLYWYRQTLGQGPEFLTYFQNEAQLEKSRLLSDRFSAERPKGSFSTLEIQRTEQGDSAMYLCASSPPAALSGNTIYFGEGSWLTVV.

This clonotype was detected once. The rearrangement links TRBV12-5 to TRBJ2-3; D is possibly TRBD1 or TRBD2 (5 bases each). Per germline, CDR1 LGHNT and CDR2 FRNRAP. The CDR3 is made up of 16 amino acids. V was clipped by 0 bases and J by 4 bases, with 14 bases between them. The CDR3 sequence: CASGLVLSQGADTQYF. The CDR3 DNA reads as TGTGCTAGTGGTTTGGTACTCTCGCAGGGAGCAGATACGCAGTATTTT.

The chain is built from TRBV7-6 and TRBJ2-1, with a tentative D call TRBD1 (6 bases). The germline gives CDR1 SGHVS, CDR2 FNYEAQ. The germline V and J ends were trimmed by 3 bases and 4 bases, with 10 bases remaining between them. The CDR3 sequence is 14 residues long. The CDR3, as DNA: TGTGCCAGCAGCTTCGGACAGACGTACAATGAGCAGTTCTTC. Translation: CASSFGQTYNEQFF. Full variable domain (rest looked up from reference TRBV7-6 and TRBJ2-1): GAGVSQSPRYKVTKRGQDVALRCDPISGHVSLYWYRQALGQGPEFLTYFNYEAQQDKSGLPNDRFSAERPEGSISTLTIQRTEQRDSAMYRCASSFGQTYNEQFFGPGTRLTVL.

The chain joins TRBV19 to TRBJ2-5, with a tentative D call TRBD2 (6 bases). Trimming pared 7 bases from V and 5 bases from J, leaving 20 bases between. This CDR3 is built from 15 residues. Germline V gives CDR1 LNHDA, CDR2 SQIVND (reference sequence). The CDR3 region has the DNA TGTGCCAGTACCCCGGTCAGCGGAGGAGGGGAGACCCAGTACTTC. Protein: CASTPVSGGGETQYF. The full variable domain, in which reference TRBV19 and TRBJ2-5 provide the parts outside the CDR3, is DGGITQSPKYLFRKEGQNVTLSCEQNLNHDAMYWYRQDPGQGLRLIYYSQIVNDFQKGDIAEGYSVSREKKESFPLTVTSAQKNPTAFYLCASTPVSGGGETQYFGPGTRLLVL.

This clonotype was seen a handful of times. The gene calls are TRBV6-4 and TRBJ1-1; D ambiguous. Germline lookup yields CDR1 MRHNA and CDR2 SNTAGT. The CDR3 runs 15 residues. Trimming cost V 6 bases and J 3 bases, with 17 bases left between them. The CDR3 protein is CASRDTPNWDTEAFF. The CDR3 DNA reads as TGTGCCAGCAGAGACACCCCCAATTGGGACACTGAAGCTTTCTTT.

CDR3 nucleotide sequence: TGTGCCACCAGTGATCCTGGACTAGCGGGAGTCACAGATACGCAGTATTTT. It yields the protein CATSDPGLAGVTDTQYF. The chain combines TRBV24-1 with TRBJ2-3, with 13 bases matching TRBD2. CDR1 and CDR2 (germline): KGHDR, SFDVKD. Trimming removed 3 bases from V and 2 bases from J; junction bases left unmatched: 4. This CDR3 has 17 residues.

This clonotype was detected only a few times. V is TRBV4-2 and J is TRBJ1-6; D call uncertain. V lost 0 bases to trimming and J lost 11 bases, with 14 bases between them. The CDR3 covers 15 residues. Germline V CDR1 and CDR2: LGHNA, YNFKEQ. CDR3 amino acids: CASSQDSGSWTPLHF. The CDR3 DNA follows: TGTGCCAGCAGCCAAGATTCGGGGAGCTGGACACCCCTCCACTTT.

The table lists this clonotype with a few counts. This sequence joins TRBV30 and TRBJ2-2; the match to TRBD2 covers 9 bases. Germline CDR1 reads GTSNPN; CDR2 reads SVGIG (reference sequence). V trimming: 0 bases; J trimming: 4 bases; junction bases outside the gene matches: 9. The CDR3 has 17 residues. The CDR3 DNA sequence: TGTGCCTGGAGTGTACAGGGAGGACTAGCGAGCACCGGGGAGCTGTTTTTT. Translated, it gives CAWSVQGGLASTGELFF.

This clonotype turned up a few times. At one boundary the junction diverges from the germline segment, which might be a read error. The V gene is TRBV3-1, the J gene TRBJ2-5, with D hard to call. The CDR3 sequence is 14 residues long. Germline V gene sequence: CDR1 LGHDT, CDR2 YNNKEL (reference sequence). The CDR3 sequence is CASSQSADHETQYF. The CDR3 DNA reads TGTGCCAGCAGCCAAAGCGCCGACCACGAGACCCAGTACTTC.

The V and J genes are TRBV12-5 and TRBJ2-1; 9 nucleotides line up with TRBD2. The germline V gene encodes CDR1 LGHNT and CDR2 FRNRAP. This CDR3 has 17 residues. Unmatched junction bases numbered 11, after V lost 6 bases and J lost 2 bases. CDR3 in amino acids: CASGLSSSGTTYNEQFF. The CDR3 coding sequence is TGTGCTAGTGGGCTCTCTTCTAGCGGGACAACCTACAATGAGCAGTTCTTC.

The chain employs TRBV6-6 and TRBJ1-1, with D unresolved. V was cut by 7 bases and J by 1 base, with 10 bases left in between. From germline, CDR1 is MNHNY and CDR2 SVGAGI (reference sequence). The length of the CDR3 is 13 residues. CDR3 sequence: CASNLTPNTEAFF. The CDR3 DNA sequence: TGTGCCAGCAACTTGACCCCGAACACTGAAGCTTTCTTT.

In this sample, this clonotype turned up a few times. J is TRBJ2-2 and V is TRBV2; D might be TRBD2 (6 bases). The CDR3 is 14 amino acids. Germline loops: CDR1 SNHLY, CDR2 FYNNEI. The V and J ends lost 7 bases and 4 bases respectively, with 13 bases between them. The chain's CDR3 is CASTTRGSTGELFF. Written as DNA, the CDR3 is TGTGCCAGCACCACCCGGGGGAGCACCGGGGAGCTGTTTTTT.

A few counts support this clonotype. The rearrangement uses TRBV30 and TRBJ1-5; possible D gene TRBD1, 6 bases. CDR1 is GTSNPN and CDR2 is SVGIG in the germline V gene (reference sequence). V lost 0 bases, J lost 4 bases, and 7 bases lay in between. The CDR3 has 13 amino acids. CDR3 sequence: CAWSVGANQPQHF. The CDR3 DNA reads TGTGCCTGGAGTGTGGGGGCAAATCAGCCCCAGCATTTT.

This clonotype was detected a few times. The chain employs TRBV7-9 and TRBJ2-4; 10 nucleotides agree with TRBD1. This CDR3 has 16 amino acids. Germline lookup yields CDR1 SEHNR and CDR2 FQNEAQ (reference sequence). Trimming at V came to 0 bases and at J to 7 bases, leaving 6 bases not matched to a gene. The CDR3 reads CASSLARQGADNIQYF. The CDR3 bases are TGTGCCAGCAGCTTAGCGCGACAGGGGGCTGATAACATTCAGTACTTC.

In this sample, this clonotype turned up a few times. This CDR3 is CASSLRGPTGAYTEAFF. Written as DNA, the CDR3 is TGTGCCAGCAGCTTACGGGGGCCTACAGGGGCGTACACTGAAGCTTTCTTT. The J gene is TRBJ1-1, the V gene TRBV7-9; the match to TRBD1 covers 7 bases. Germline CDR1 SEHNR, CDR2 FQNEAQ (reference sequence). The CDR3 runs to 17 residues. J was trimmed by 3 bases and V by 2 bases; bases with no gene match: 12.

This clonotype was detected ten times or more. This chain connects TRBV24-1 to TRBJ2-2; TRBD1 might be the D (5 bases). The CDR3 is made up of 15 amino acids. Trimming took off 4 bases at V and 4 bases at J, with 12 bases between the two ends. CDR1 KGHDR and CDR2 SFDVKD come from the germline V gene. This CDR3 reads CATSDTRAVTGELFF. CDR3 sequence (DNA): TGTGCCACCAGTGACACCAGGGCGGTCACCGGGGAGCTGTTTTTT.

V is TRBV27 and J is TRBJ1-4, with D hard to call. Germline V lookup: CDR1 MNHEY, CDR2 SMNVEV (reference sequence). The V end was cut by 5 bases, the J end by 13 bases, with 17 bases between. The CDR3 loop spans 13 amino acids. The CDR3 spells CASSKGATGGLFF. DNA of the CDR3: TGTGCCAGCAGTAAGGGTGCAACGGGTGGACTGTTTTTT.

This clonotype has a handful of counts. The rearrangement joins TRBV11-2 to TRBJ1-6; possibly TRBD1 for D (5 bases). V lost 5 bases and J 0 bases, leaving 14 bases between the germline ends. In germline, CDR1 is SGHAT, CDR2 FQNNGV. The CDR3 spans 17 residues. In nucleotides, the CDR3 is TGTGCCAGCAGCCCGACAGCCTTGAGCTCCTATAATTCACCCCTCCACTTT. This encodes CASSPTALSSYNSPLHF.

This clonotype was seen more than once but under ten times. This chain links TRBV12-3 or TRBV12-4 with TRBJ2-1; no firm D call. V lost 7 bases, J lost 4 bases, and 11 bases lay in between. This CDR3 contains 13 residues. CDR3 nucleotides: TGTGCCAGCACCCTCGGCCCGTACAATGAGCAGTTCTTC. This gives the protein CASTLGPYNEQFF.